One sample yielded the 20 T cell receptor beta chains listed below, sequenced in a study of shared clonotypes between healthy human individuals (dated by TCRdb to 2018 to 2021). The receptor library was made with the immunoSEQ multiplex PCR assay. The clones in this table, taken by TCRdb from immuneACCESS, are in-frame only. Not every clone is retained; where verified, under half of the shortfall comes from an unresolved V gene, and the cause of the rest is unknown. The sample table contains fewer than 850,000 clones; only one count was recorded for about two thirds of them. Jointly, the top ten make up under 2% of the sample. The sequenced sample was memory CD4+ T cells sorted from blood. This sample's cell subset or site label indicates: CD45RA-negative fraction. The receptors stem from a woman between 25 and 40 years old in good health.

The rearrangement links TRBV6-6 to TRBJ2-3; 9 bases align to TRBD1. Trimming at V came to 7 bases and at J to 2 bases, leaving 10 bases not matched to a gene. The germline gives CDR1 MNHNY, CDR2 SVGAGI (reference sequence). This CDR3 contains 16 residues. The CDR3 coding sequence is TGTGCCAGCAAAGGGACAGGGCGAGGGGCCACAGATACGCAGTATTTT. Amino acid sequence: CASKGTGRGATDTQYF.

The DNA for the CDR3 is TGTGCCATCAGAACAGGGGAGGACACTGAAGCTTTCTTT. Its protein product is CAIRTGEDTEAFF. The chain recombines TRBV10-3 with TRBJ1-1, with TRBD1 matching 7 bases. CDR1 ENHRY and CDR2 SYGVKD come from the germline V gene. CDR3 length: 13 residues. The trim removed 6 bases at V and 3 bases at J, leaving 4 bases unmatched.

The genes are TRBV5-6 and TRBJ2-5; TRBD1 matches at 11 bases. This CDR3 has 15 amino acids. Germline-derived CDR1 and CDR2 are SGHDT and YYEEEE. The V and J ends lost 4 bases and 0 bases, in that order; junction bases with no gene match: 2. The CDR3 is CASSRDRGYQETQYF. CDR3 sequence (DNA): TGTGCCAGCAGCAGGGACAGGGGGTACCAAGAGACCCAGTACTTC. The variable domain in full, completed from reference TRBV5-6 and TRBJ2-5, reads DAGVTQSPTHLIKTRGQQVTLRCSPKSGHDTVSWYQQALGQGPQFIFQYYEEEERQRGNFPDRFSGHQFPNYSSELNVNALLLGDSALYLCASSRDRGYQETQYFGPGTRLLVL.

The rearrangement joins TRBV4-1 to TRBJ1-2; 8 bases line up with TRBD1. V was clipped by 3 bases and J by 0 bases; unmatched bases: 6. The CDR3 runs 16 residues. Per the germline V gene, CDR1 is MGHRA and CDR2 is YSYEKL. The CDR3: CASSHPTGVSNYGYTF. The CDR3 DNA reads TGCGCCAGCAGCCACCCGACAGGGGTCTCTAACTATGGCTACACCTTC.

Of note for this clone: Since a much larger clone is just one base distant, this may be a read error. The gene calls are TRBV7-2 and TRBJ2-5; D call uncertain. Trimming took 2 bases from V and 3 from J, leaving 7 bases between them. The CDR3 length is 13 residues. Germline CDR1 is SGHTA and CDR2 is FQGNSA. The CDR3 is CASSLFAEETQYF. The CDR3 nucleotides read TGTGCCAGCAGCTTATTCGCCGAAGAGACCCAGTACTTC. The whole variable domain, filled in from reference TRBV7-2 and TRBJ2-5, reads GAGVSQSPSNKVTEKGKDVELRCDPISGHTALYWYRQSLGQGLEFLIYFQGNSAPDKSGLPSDRFSAERTGGSVSTLTIQRTQQEDSAVYLCASSLFAEETQYFGPGTRLLVL.

V usage is TRBV19 and J usage is TRBJ1-1, with 8 bases that match TRBD1. V dropped 4 bases and J dropped 0; count of bases not matched to a gene: 4. The CDR3 has 15 amino acids. Looked up from germline, CDR1 is LNHDA and CDR2 is SQIVND (reference sequence). CDR3 bases: TGTGCCAGTAGTAGGGGGACAGGAGTGAACACTGAAGCTTTCTTT. Protein: CASSRGTGVNTEAFF.

As regards this clone: The sample carries other DNA sequences with the same CDR3. V gene TRBV18 combines with J gene TRBJ2-5, with a tentative D call TRBD1 (5 bases). Germline CDR1 is KGHSH and CDR2 is LQKENI. Trimming cost V 3 bases and J 4 bases, with 9 bases left between them. The CDR3 is 13 residues long. In DNA, the CDR3 is TGTGCCAGCTCACCTGGACAAGGAGAGACCCAGTACTTC. As protein: CASSPGQGETQYF.

As for this clone: This sample also contains other DNA sequences that code for the same CDR3. V usage is TRBV9 and J usage is TRBJ2-3, with TRBD2 matching 10 bases. V trimming: 7 bases; J trimming: 0 bases; junction bases outside the gene matches: 5. The CDR3 spans 15 residues. Germline lookup yields CDR1 SGDLS and CDR2 YYNGEE. Here the CDR3 DNA reads TGTGCCAGCGCACGACTAGCGGGTAGCACAGATACGCAGTATTTT. Protein product: CASARLAGSTDTQYF.

This sequence joins TRBV28 and TRBJ1-4; 8 positions match TRBD1. Germline V gene data show CDR1 as MDHEN and CDR2 as SYDVKM. V lost 7 bases and J lost 10; bases outside the gene matches: 8. This CDR3 has 13 amino acids. CDR3 nucleotide sequence: TGTGCCAGCACCGGACAGGGTTTAGGAAAACTGTTTTTT. Translation: CASTGQGLGKLFF.

This sequence joins TRBV28 and TRBJ2-7; tentatively, D is TRBD1 or TRBD2 (5 bases each). CDR3 size: 14 residues. Looked up from germline, CDR1 is MDHEN and CDR2 is SYDVKM. V lost 6 bases and J lost 5, with 17 bases in between. CDR3 in DNA: TGTGCCAGCAGCGTCATTGGGGGAGCAGACGAGCAGTACTTC. Translation gives CASSVIGGADEQYF.

This chain connects TRBV6-6 to TRBJ2-1, with 10 bases lining up with TRBD1. This CDR3 has 13 residues. With V trimmed by 6 bases and J by 9 bases, 5 bases remained unmatched. CDR1 is MNHNY, CDR2 SVGAGI, per germline (reference sequence). For the CDR3, the DNA is TGTGCCAGCAGGACAGGGGGCCCGGGTGAGCAGTTCTTC. Its protein is CASRTGGPGEQFF.

With respect to this clone: Additional DNA sequences in this sample encode the identical CDR3. The chain recombines TRBV11-2 with TRBJ2-3, with 11 bases identical to TRBD1. Germline V gene data show CDR1 as SGHAT and CDR2 as FQNNGV. Trimming took 3 bases from V and 6 from J; bases not matched to a gene: 5. The CDR3 is 15 amino acids. CDR3 DNA sequence: TGTGCCAGCAGCTTCCGGACAGGGGGCGCCGATACGCAGTATTTT. It specifies CASSFRTGGADTQYF.

The chain combines TRBV28 with TRBJ2-5; D possibly corresponds to TRBD2 (6 bases). The germline CDR1 and CDR2 sequences are MDHEN and SYDVKM. Trimming took 3 bases from V and 4 from J, leaving 15 bases between them. CDR3 length: 15 amino acids. CDR3 bases: TGTGCCAGCAGTTTGGGGGACTGGAGTCGAGAGACCCAGTACTTC. This encodes CASSLGDWSRETQYF.

This clone was seen just once. The sample has other DNA sequences that encode this CDR3 too. V usage is TRBV5-4 and J usage is TRBJ1-2, with 10 bases aligning to TRBD1. CDR1 SGHNT and CDR2 YYREEE come from the germline V gene (reference sequence). This CDR3 is built from 13 residues. J was trimmed by 6 bases and V by 2 bases; bases with no gene match: 1. CDR3 sequence: CASSFDRGHGYTF. The CDR3 DNA reads TGTGCCAGCAGCTTTGACAGGGGGCATGGCTACACCTTC.

J is TRBJ2-3 and V is TRBV6-5; TRBD2 agrees at 8 bases. The CDR3 sequence is 13 residues long. V lost 5 bases to trimming and J lost 4 bases; unmatched junction nucleotides: 2. The germline V gene encodes CDR1 MNHEY and CDR2 SVGAGI. The CDR3 DNA reads TGTGCCAGCAGTCCGCGGGAGGCAGATACGCAGTATTTT. Amino acid sequence: CASSPREADTQYF.

The chain couples TRBV18 to TRBJ1-1; unclear D gene. This CDR3 contains 15 residues. The germline gives CDR1 KGHSH, CDR2 LQKENI. V was clipped by 0 bases and J by 1 base, with 9 bases between them. CDR3 DNA: TGTGCCAGCTCACCACCGATTATACGGAACACTGAAGCTTTCTTT. Protein sequence: CASSPPIIRNTEAFF.

The chain recombines TRBV11-2 with TRBJ2-7; tentative D call: TRBD1 (5 bases). Germline V gene sequence: CDR1 SGHAT, CDR2 FQNNGV. CDR3 length: 16 residues. Trimming removed 3 bases from V and 1 base from J, with 16 bases in between. The chain's CDR3 is CASSFSTDRISYEQYF. CDR3 nucleotide sequence: TGTGCCAGCAGCTTCTCGACAGATCGTATTTCCTACGAGCAGTACTTC. Supplemented by reference TRBV11-2 and TRBJ2-7, the full variable domain reads EAGVAQSPRYKIIEKRQSVAFWCNPISGHATLYWYQQILGQGPKLLIQFQNNGVVDDSQLPKDRFSAERLKGVDSTLKIQPAKLEDSAVYLCASSFSTDRISYEQYFGPGTRLTVT.

This clone showed up just once. The sample has other DNA sequences that encode this CDR3 too. V and J are TRBV7-9 and TRBJ2-3; D is unclear. Germline values: CDR1 SEHNR, CDR2 FQNEAQ (reference sequence). Trimming pared 5 bases from V and 0 bases from J, leaving 9 bases between. This CDR3 has 14 amino acids. CDR3 sequence (DNA): TGTGCCAGCAGCCCAACGACGAGCACAGATACGCAGTATTTT. Translation: CASSPTTSTDTQYF.

This sequence joins TRBV28 and TRBJ2-5; the match to TRBD2 covers 8 bases. There are 14 residues in the CDR3. The V gene's germline CDR1 is MDHEN and CDR2 SYDVKM. After removal of 4 bases from V and 5 bases from J, the junction contained 6 bases not matched to a gene. CDR3 in amino acids: CASSYPGRAETQYF. The CDR3 region has the DNA TGTGCCAGCAGTTATCCCGGGAGGGCTGAGACCCAGTACTTC.

This chain joins TRBV11-2 and TRBJ2-3, with 15 bases identical to TRBD2. There are 16 residues in the CDR3. V dropped 6 bases and J dropped 4; count of bases not matched to a gene: 5. Germline CDR1 SGHAT, CDR2 FQNNGV. The CDR3 nucleotides are TGTGCCAGCAGACGCCGGACTAGCGGGAGGGCAGATACGCAGTATTTT. Residues: CASRRRTSGRADTQYF. The complete variable domain, with remaining parts taken from reference TRBV11-2 and TRBJ2-3, reads EAGVAQSPRYKIIEKRQSVAFWCNPISGHATLYWYQQILGQGPKLLIQFQNNGVVDDSQLPKDRFSAERLKGVDSTLKIQPAKLEDSAVYLCASRRRTSGRADTQYFGPGTRLTVL.